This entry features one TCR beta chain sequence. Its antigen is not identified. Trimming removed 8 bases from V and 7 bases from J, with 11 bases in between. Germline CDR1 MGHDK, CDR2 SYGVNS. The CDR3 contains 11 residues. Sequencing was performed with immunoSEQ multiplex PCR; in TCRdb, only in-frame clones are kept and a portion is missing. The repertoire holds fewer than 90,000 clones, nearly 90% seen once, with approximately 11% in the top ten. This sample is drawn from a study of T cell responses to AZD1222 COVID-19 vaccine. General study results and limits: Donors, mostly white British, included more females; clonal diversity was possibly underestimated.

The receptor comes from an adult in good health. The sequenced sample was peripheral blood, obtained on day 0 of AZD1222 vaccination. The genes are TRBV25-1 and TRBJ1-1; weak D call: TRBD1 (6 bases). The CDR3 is CASQGYSEAFF. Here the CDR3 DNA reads TGTGCCAGCCAGGGGTACAGTGAAGCTTTCTTT.